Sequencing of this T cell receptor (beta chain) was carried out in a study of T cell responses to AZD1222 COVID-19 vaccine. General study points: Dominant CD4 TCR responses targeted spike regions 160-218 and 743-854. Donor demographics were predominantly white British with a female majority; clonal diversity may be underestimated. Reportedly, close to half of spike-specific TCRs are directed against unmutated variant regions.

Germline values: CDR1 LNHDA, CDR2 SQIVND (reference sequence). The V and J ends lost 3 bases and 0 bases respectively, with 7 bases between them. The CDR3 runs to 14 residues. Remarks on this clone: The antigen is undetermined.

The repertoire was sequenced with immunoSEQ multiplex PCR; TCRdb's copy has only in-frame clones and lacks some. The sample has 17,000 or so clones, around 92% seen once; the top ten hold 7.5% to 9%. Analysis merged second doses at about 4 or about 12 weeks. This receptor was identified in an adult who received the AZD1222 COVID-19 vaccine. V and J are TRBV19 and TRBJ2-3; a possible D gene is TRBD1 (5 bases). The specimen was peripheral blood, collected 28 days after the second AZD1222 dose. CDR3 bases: TGTGCCAGTAGTATCCAGGGAAGCACAGATACGCAGTATTTT. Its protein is CASSIQGSTDTQYF.